This T cell receptor (beta chain) was sequenced in a study of shared clonotypes between healthy human individuals. Across the study: Three plates each covered CD4 naive and memory; CD8 naive two, CD8 memory one.

Naive CD8 cells, CD45RO-negative and positively selected for CCR7, excluded terminally differentiated effector memory CD45RA+ cells. Using immunoSEQ multiplex PCR, the repertoire was profiled, and TCRdb retains in-frame clones only, with some absent. The profile covers 560,000 or so clones, with around 96% appearing a single time and 0.11% taken by the ten largest. About this clone itself: No antigen is known for it.

Notes on the study in general: Naive subsets, compared against memory subsets, generally had larger estimated richness values.

The specimen sequenced was naive CD8+ T cells sorted from blood. This receptor was taken from a woman aged 30 to 39 in good health.

The CDR3 spells CASKGVVLGTNEKLFF. The CDR3 coding sequence is TGTGCCAGCAAAGGGGTCGTCCTCGGAACTAATGAAAAACTGTTTTTT. This chain uses TRBV6-6 with TRBJ1-4; D perhaps matches TRBD1 (5 bases). This CDR3 contains 16 residues. Looked up from germline, CDR1 is MNHNY and CDR2 is SVGAGI (reference sequence). Trimming removed 7 bases at V and 1 base at J, with 16 bases between.